This T cell receptor beta chain was sequenced for a study of T cells in Graves' hyperthyroidism and ophthalmopathy. Whole-study findings and limits: It was a median around 6 months before onset that the model predicted ophthalmopathy.

Orbital computed tomography, thyroid ultrasound, serum thyroxine and TRAb, and clinical symptoms together informed the diagnoses. The J segment lost 0 bases and the V segment lost 3 bases, leaving 4 bases of the junction unmatched. Germline lookup yields CDR1 SGHTA and CDR2 FQGNSA. CDR3 size: 16 residues. TCR beta CDR3 regions were amplified from RNA transcripts. Researchers ran a first-round RT-PCR on the TCR CDR3 using the HTBI primer set. TCRdb called the multiplex PCR reads again in MiXCR, with one record for every CDR3 protein. Of roughly 500,000 distinct CDR3 sequences listed, roughly 50% are singletons. As concerns this clonotype: Its antigen is currently unknown.

The clonotype originates from an adult woman with Graves' disease, either hyperthyroidism or ophthalmopathy (not recorded which). This chain joins TRBV7-2 and TRBJ2-7; 11 bases agree with TRBD2. Input material: peripheral blood or thyroid tissue (not recorded which). The CDR3 nucleotides read TGTGCCAGCAGCTTGTCTAGCGGGAGGCTCTCCTACGAGCAGTACTTC. Translation gives CASSLSSGRLSYEQYF.